This T cell receptor (beta chain) was obtained from a study of breast tumors, draining lymph nodes, adjacent tissues. TCRdb reprocessed the multiplex PCR reads with MiXCR, giving one entry per CDR3 protein. The sample shows about 180,000 distinct CDR3 sequences, approximately 30% of them seen only once. Axillary draining lymph nodes of breast cancer patients supplied the node samples. Trimming removed 1 base from V and 5 bases from J, with 18 bases in between. The CDR3 contains 17 residues. Per the germline V gene, CDR1 is SGHNT and CDR2 is YENEEA. With respect to this clonotype: Antigen unknown. The missing conserved phenylalanine or tryptophan at the end of this CDR3 makes a read error likely.

Study conclusions and caveats: Compared with basal-like, luminal-like tumors shared significantly more repertoire with nontumor tissue. Most tumor T cells seemingly derive from lymph node, then expand in tumor. Tumors had less TCR diversity than lymph nodes, more than nontumor tissue. Tumor T cell lymph node origin was a supported hypothesis, not proven.

This sequence joins TRBV11-3 and TRBJ1-3, with unresolved D. The receptor's source is a female donor with breast cancer. Some clones in this sample may be carry-over from other donors' samples. Sequenced material: axillary lymph node tissue. DNA of the CDR3: TGTGCCAGCAGCTTAGGTGTGAGGGTTACAGAGCGAAACACCATATATCTT. Translating gives CASSLGVRVTERNTIYL.